This TCR beta chain was captured by sequencing in a study of cytomegalovirus exposure and HLA in healthy donors. The PCR used 60 Vbeta and 13 Jbeta primers. Repertoires were generated with immunoSEQ multiplex PCR, while TCRdb's copy carries only in-frame clones and drops some. The sample holds more than 95,000 clones, around 10% seen once. The sample holds a few counts of this clone. Germline CDR1 reads MNHEY; CDR2 reads SVGAGI. The length of the CDR3 is 16 residues. V lost 0 bases to trimming and J lost 2 bases, with 10 bases between them. The origin of this receptor is a man aged 25 to 45 in good health and CMV-seronegative. Sequencing input: PBMCs. The V gene is TRBV6-5, the J gene TRBJ2-2, with D hard to call. CDR3 sequence (DNA): TGTGCCAGCAGTTACTCGAGAGCTACCAACACCGGGGAGCTGTTTTTT. Its protein is CASSYSRATNTGELFF.